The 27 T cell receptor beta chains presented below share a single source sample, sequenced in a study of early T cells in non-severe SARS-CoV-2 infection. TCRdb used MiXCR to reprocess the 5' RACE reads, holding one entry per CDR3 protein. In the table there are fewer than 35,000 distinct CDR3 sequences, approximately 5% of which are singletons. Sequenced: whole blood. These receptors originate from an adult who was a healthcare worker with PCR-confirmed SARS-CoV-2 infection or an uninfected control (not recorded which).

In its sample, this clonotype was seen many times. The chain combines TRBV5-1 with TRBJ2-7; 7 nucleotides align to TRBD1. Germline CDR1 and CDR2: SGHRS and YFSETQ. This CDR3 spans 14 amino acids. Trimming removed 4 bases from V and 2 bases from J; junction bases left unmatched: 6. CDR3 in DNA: TGCGCCAGCAGCACCGGACAGGTCCCCTACGAGCAGTACTTC. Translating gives CASSTGQVPYEQYF.

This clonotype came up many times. CDR3 residues: CASTIGQGALQETQYF. CDR3 sequence (DNA): TGTGCCAGTACCATCGGACAGGGGGCCCTCCAAGAGACCCAGTACTTC. The chain carries TRBV19 and TRBJ2-5; 11 positions agree with TRBD1. This CDR3 is 16 amino acids long. Trimming cost V 7 bases and J 1 base; bases outside gene matches: 8. Germline V gene sequence: CDR1 LNHDA, CDR2 SQIVND (reference sequence).

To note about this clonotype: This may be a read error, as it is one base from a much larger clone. Here the CDR3 reads CVSGRGLVYEQYF. CDR3 nucleotides: TGTGTCAGCGGAAGGGGCCTGGTTTACGAGCAGTACTTC. The rearrangement uses TRBV7-9 and TRBJ2-7, with D perhaps matching TRBD1 or TRBD2 (5 bases each). CDR3 length: 13 amino acids. CDR1 is SEHNR, CDR2 FQNEAQ, per germline (reference sequence).

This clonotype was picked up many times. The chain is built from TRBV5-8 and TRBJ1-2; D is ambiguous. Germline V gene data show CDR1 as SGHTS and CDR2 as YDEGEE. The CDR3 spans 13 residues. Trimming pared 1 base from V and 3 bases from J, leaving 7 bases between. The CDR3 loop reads CASSLSPYYGYTF. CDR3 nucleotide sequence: TGTGCCAGCAGCTTGAGTCCATACTATGGCTACACCTTC.

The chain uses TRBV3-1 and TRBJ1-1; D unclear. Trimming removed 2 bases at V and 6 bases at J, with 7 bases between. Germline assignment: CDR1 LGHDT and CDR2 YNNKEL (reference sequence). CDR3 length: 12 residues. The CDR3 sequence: CASSQRSAEAFF. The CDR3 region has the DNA TGTGCCAGCAGCCAAAGAAGTGCTGAAGCTTTCTTT.

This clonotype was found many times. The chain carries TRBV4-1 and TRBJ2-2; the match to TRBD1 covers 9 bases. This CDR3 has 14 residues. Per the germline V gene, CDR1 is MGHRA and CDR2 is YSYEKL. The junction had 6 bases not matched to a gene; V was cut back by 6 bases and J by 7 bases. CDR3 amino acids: CASSRDRVIGELFF. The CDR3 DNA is TGCGCCAGCAGTCGGGACAGGGTAATCGGGGAGCTGTTTTTT.

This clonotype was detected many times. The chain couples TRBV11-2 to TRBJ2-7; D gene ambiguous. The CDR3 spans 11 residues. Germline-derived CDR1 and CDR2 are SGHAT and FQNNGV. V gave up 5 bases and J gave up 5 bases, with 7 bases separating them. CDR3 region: CASSIADEQYF. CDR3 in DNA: TGTGCCAGCAGCATCGCGGACGAGCAGTACTTC.

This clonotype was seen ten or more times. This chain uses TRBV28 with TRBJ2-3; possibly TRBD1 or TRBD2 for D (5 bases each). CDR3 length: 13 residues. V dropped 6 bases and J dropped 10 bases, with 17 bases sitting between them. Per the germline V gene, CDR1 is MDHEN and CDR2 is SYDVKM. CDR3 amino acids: CASSSAQGPAQYF. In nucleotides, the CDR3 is TGTGCCAGCAGCTCGGCCCAGGGACCTGCGCAGTATTTT.

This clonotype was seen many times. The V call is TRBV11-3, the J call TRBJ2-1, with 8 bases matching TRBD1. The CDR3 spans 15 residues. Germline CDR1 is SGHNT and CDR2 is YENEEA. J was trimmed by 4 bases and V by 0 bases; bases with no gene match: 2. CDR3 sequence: CASSLETGGYNEQFF. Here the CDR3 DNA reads TGTGCCAGCAGCTTAGAAACAGGGGGGTACAATGAGCAGTTCTTC.

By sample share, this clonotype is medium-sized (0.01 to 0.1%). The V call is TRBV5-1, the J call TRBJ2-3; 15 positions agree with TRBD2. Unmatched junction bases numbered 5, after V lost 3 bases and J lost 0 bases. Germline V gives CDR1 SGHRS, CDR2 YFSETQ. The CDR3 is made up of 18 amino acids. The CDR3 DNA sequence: TGCGCCAGCAGCTGGGGACTAGCGGGGGGTCTTAGCACAGATACGCAGTATTTT. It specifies CASSWGLAGGLSTDTQYF. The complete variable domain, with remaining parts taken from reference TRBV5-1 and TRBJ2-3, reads KAGVTQTPRYLIKTRGQQVTLSCSPISGHRSVSWYQQTPGQGLQFLFEYFSETQRNKGNFPGRFSGRQFSNSRSEMNVSTLELGDSALYLCASSWGLAGGLSTDTQYFGPGTRLTVL.

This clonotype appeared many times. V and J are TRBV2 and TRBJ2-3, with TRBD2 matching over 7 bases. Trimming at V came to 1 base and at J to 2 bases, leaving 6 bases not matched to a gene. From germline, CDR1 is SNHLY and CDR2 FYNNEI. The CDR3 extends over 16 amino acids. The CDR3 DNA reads TGTGCCAGCAGTGAAGGGGCCGGGACTAACACAGATACGCAGTATTTT. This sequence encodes CASSEGAGTNTDTQYF.

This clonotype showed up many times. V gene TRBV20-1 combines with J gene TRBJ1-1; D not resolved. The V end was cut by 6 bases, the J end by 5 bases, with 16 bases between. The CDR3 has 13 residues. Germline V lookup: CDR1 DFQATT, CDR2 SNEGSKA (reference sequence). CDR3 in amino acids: CSANRTPWTEAFF. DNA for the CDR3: TGCAGTGCCAATCGGACTCCATGGACTGAAGCTTTCTTT.

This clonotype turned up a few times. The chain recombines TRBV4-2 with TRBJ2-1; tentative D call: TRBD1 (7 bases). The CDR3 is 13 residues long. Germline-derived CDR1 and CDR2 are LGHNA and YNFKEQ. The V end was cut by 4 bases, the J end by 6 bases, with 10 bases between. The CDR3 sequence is CASSPQGGNEQFF. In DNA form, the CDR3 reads TGTGCCAGCAGCCCCCAGGGGGGCAATGAGCAGTTCTTC.

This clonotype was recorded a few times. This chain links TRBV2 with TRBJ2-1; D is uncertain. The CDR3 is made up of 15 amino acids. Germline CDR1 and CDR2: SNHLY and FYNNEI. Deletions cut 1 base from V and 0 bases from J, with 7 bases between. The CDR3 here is CASSEGVGSYNEQFF. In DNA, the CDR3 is TGTGCCAGCAGTGAAGGAGTGGGCTCCTACAATGAGCAGTTCTTC.

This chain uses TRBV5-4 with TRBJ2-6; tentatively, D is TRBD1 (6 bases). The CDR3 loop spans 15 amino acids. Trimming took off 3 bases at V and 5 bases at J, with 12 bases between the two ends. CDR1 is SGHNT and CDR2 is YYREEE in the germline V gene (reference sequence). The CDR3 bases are TGTGCCAGCAGCTCACAGGGTTCCAGGGCCAACGTCCTGACTTTC. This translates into CASSSQGSRANVLTF.

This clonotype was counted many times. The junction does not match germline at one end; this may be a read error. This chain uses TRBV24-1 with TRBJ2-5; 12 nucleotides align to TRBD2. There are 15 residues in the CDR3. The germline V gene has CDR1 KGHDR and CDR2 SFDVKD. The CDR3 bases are TGTGCCACCAGTGAGACTAGCGGGGGCCCCGGGACCCACTACTTC. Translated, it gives CATSETSGGPGTHYF.

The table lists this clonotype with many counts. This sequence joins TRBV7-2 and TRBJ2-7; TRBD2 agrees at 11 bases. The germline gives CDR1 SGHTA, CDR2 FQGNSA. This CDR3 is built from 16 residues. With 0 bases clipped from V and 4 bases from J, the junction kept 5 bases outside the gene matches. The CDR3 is CASSLASGGAAYEQYF. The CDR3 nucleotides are TGTGCCAGCAGCTTAGCTAGCGGGGGGGCCGCTTACGAGCAGTACTTC.

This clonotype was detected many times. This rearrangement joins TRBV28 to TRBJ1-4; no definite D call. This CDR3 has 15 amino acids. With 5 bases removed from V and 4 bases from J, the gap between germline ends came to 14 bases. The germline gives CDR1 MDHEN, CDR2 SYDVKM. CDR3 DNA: TGTGCCAGCAGTCCTCCGGGTCTTTATAATGAAAAACTGTTTTTT. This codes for CASSPPGLYNEKLFF.

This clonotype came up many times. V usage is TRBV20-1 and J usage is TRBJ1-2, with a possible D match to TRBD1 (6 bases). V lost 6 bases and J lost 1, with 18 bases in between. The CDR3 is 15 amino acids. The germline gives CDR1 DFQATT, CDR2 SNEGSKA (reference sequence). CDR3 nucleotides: TGCAGTGCCCAAAAACAGGGTATTTTTAACTATGGCTACACCTTC. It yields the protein CSAQKQGIFNYGYTF.

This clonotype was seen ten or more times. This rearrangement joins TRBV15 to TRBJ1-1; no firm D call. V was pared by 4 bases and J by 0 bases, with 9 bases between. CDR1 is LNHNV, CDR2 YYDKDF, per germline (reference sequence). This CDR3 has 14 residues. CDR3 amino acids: CATSMEQMNTEAFF. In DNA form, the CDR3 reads TGTGCCACCAGCATGGAACAGATGAACACTGAAGCTTTCTTT.

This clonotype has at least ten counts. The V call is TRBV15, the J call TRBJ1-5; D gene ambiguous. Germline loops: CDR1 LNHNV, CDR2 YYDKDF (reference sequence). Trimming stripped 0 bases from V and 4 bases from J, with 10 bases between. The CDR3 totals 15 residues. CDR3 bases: TGTGCCACCAGCAGAGATCGGCAGACGAATCAGCCCCAGCATTTT. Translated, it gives CATSRDRQTNQPQHF.

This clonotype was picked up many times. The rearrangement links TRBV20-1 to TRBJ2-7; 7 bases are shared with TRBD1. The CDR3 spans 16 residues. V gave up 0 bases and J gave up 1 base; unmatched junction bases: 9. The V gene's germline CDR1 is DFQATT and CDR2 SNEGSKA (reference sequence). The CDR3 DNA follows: TGCAGTGCTAGAGATGGCAAGGGACAGCGGTCCTACGAGCAGTACTTC. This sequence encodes CSARDGKGQRSYEQYF.

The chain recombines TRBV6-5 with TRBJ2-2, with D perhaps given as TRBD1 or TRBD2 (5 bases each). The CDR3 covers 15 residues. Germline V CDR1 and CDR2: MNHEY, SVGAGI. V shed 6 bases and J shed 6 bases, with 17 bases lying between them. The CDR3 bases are TGTGCCAGCAGAGGGCAAGGGGAGAGGGCCGGGGAGCTGTTTTTT. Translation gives CASRGQGERAGELFF.

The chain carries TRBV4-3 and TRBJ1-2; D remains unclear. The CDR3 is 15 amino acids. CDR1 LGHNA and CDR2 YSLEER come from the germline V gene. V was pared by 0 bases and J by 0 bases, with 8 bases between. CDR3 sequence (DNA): TGCGCCAGCAGCCAAGACGCTTCTGCTAACTATGGCTACACCTTC. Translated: CASSQDASANYGYTF.

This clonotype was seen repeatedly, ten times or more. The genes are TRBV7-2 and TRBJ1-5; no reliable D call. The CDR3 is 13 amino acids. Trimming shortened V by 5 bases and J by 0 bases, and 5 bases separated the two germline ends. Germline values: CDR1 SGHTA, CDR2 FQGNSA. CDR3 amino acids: CASSTNSNQPQHF. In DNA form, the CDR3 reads TGTGCCAGCAGCACGAATAGCAATCAGCCCCAGCATTTT.

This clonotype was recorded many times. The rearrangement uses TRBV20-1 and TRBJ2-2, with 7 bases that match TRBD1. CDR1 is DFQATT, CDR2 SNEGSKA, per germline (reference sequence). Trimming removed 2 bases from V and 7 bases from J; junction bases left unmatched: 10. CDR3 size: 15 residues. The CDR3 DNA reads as TGCAGTGCTAGACAAGGGGGCAAGGGCGGCGGGGAGCTGTTTTTT. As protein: CSARQGGKGGGELFF.

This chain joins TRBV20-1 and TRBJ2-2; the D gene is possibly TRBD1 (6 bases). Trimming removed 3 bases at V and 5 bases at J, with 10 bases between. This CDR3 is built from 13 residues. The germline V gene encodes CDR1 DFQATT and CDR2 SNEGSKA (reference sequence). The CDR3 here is CSASVTGTGELFF. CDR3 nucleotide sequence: TGCAGTGCTAGTGTAACAGGGACCGGGGAGCTGTTTTTT.